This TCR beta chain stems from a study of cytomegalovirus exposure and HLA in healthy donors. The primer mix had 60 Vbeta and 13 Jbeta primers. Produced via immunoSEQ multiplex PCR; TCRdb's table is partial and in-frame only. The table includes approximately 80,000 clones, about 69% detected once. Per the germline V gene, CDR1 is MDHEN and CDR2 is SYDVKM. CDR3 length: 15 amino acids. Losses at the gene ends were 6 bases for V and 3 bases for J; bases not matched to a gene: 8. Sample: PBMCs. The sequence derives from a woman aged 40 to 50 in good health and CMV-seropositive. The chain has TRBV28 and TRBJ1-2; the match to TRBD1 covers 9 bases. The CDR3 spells CASRPPGQGYYGYTF. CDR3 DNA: TGTGCCAGCAGACCCCCGGGACAGGGATACTATGGCTACACCTTC.